The 23 T cell receptor beta chains below were found in one sample sequenced in a study of post-analysis software for immune sequencing data. These TCRs are of unknown antigen specificity. Unique-molecular-identifier-tagged TCR beta cDNA libraries were used. TCRdb analysed the PCR reads with MiXCR anew, one entry per CDR3 protein. The sample lists 430,000 or so distinct CDR3 sequences, about 40% occurring once. Study-wide findings and caveats: About 5 TRBV segments, including TRBV5-6, TRBV5-1 and TRBV20-1, were more frequent in patients than controls.

What was sequenced was blood. The receptor source for this set is a girl aged 2 to 10 with multiple sclerosis.

The V and J genes are TRBV4-1 and TRBJ1-4; 8 bases fit TRBD1. The CDR3 totals 15 residues. Trimming removed 1 base from V and 9 bases from J; junction bases left unmatched: 7. CDR1 is MGHRA, CDR2 YSYEKL, per germline. The CDR3 DNA sequence: TGCGCCAGCAGCCAAGGAGACAGGGGAGCTCAAAAACTGTTTTTT. Its protein product is CASSQGDRGAQKLFF.

CDR3 nucleotide sequence: TGTGCCAGCAGCCGGGACTCACAGCAGTTCTTC. It specifies CASSRDSQQFF. The chain uses TRBV28 and TRBJ2-1; D may be TRBD2 (6 bases). V lost 6 bases to trimming and J lost 11 bases, with 11 bases between them. Germline V gives CDR1 MDHEN, CDR2 SYDVKM. CDR3 length equals 11 residues.

The chain links TRBV10-3 to TRBJ2-1; possible D gene TRBD2, 6 bases. Germline V gene sequence: CDR1 ENHRY, CDR2 SYGVKD. This CDR3 is built from 13 residues. Between the trimmed V and J ends, which lost 4 bases and 9 bases, there was a span of 13 bases. In DNA form, the CDR3 reads TGTGCCATCAGTGTGCAGACTAGAAGTGAGCAGTTCTTC. This gives the protein CAISVQTRSEQFF.

This clonotype was counted only a few times. V is TRBV28 and J is TRBJ1-1; D is unclear. Germline CDR1 MDHEN, CDR2 SYDVKM. This CDR3 contains 13 residues. V shed 7 bases and J shed 1 base, with 10 bases lying between them. Here the CDR3 DNA reads TGTGCCAGCAAGGTAGGCTCGAACACTGAAGCTTTCTTT. Residues: CASKVGSNTEAFF. Full variable domain (outside the CDR3, taken from reference TRBV28 and TRBJ1-1): DVKVTQSSRYLVKRTGEKVFLECVQDMDHENMFWYRQDPGLGLRLIYFSYDVKMKEKGDIPEGYSVSREKKERFSLILESASTNQTSMYLCASKVGSNTEAFFGQGTRLTVV.

The genes are TRBV5-1 and TRBJ1-1; D is perhaps TRBD1 (5 bases). There are 13 residues in the CDR3. Germline CDR1 and CDR2: SGHRS and YFSETQ. V lost 5 bases, J lost 1 base, and 9 bases lay in between. CDR3 nucleotide sequence: TGCGCCAGCAGACCCACAGGGAACACTGAAGCTTTCTTT. Residues: CASRPTGNTEAFF.

The gene calls are TRBV7-2 and TRBJ1-5, with D perhaps matching TRBD1 (6 bases). V was shortened by 4 bases and J by 6 bases, with 16 bases between the two germline ends. This CDR3 is 15 amino acids long. The germline gives CDR1 SGHTA, CDR2 FQGNSA. The CDR3 reads CASSSARQVGQPQHF. The CDR3 DNA sequence: TGTGCCAGCAGCTCCGCTCGACAGGTTGGTCAGCCCCAGCATTTT.

The rearrangement uses TRBV4-2 and TRBJ2-1; maybe TRBD2 (7 bases). There are 17 residues in the CDR3. Trimming removed 4 bases from V and 7 bases from J, with 23 bases in between. CDR1 is LGHNA, CDR2 YNFKEQ, per germline. The CDR3 nucleotides read TGTGCCAGCAGCCTCGGCCTGTCGGGGGGCGTTCGGAATGAGCAGTTCTTC. Translation: CASSLGLSGGVRNEQFF.

This clonotype appeared a few times. The V gene is TRBV7-2, the J gene TRBJ2-7; TRBD1 aligns across 9 bases. The ends lost 4 bases at V and 3 bases at J; junction bases unmatched: 13. The germline CDR1 and CDR2 sequences are SGHTA and FQGNSA. The CDR3 has 17 amino acids. Written as DNA, the CDR3 is TGTGCCAGCAGCTCCCTGTCGGGGGACAGGGATCTCTACGAGCAGTACTTC. Its protein product is CASSSLSGDRDLYEQYF.

This clonotype was picked up many times. The DNA of the CDR3 is TGTGCCAGCAGCACGGGACAGGGCATCTACGAGCAGTACTTC. This encodes CASSTGQGIYEQYF. The chain recombines TRBV7-9 with TRBJ2-7; 9 bases map to TRBD1. Per germline, CDR1 SEHNR and CDR2 FQNEAQ (reference sequence). V was clipped by 5 bases and J by 3 bases; unmatched bases: 5. The CDR3 contains 14 residues.

This clonotype was picked up a small number of times. CDR3 DNA: TGTGCCAGCAGCCAATCCGGGACCAGGTATAATGAGCAGTTCTTC. Its protein product is CASSQSGTRYNEQFF. The V call is TRBV3-1, the J call TRBJ2-1, with D possibly being TRBD1 or TRBD2 (5 bases each). The CDR3 is 15 residues long. V was clipped by 2 bases and J by 7 bases, with 15 bases between them. The germline CDR1 and CDR2 sequences are LGHDT and YNNKEL (reference sequence).

This clonotype occurred a few times. This chain connects TRBV5-1 to TRBJ2-7, with 8 bases fitting TRBD1. The CDR3 is 15 amino acids. Trimming removed 3 bases from V and 4 bases from J; junction bases left unmatched: 9. In germline, CDR1 is SGHRS, CDR2 YFSETQ. In DNA form, the CDR3 reads TGCGCCAGCAGCTCCTCCGGACAGGGCGTTTACGAGCAGTACTTC. It encodes CASSSSGQGVYEQYF. Full variable domain (missing parts from reference TRBV5-1 and TRBJ2-7): KAGVTQTPRYLIKTRGQQVTLSCSPISGHRSVSWYQQTPGQGLQFLFEYFSETQRNKGNFPGRFSGRQFSNSRSEMNVSTLELGDSALYLCASSSSGQGVYEQYFGPGTRLTVT.

A note on this clonotype: The junction does not match germline at one end; this may be a read error. The chain uses TRBV4-3 and TRBJ1-2, with D hard to call. The CDR3 extends over 15 amino acids. From germline, CDR1 is LGHNA and CDR2 YSLEER. CDR3 protein: CACSQDRQSGYGYTF. The CDR3 DNA sequence: TGCGCCTGCAGCCAAGATAGGCAGTCGGGCTATGGCTACACCTTC.

In this sample, this clonotype turned up a few times. This chain connects TRBV5-1 to TRBJ2-3; TRBD2 aligns across 13 bases. This CDR3 is 16 amino acids long. Germline loops: CDR1 SGHRS, CDR2 YFSETQ. V shed 4 bases and J 1 base; nucleotides not matched to a gene: 3. CDR3 loop: CASSTGLAGRTDTQYF. Written as DNA, the CDR3 is TGCGCCAGCAGCACGGGACTAGCGGGGCGCACAGATACGCAGTATTTT. The variable domain in full, completed from reference TRBV5-1 and TRBJ2-3, reads KAGVTQTPRYLIKTRGQQVTLSCSPISGHRSVSWYQQTPGQGLQFLFEYFSETQRNKGNFPGRFSGRQFSNSRSEMNVSTLELGDSALYLCASSTGLAGRTDTQYFGPGTRLTVL.

The chain is built from TRBV29-1 and TRBJ2-7; a weak D match, TRBD2 (6 bases). The ends were cut back, 3 bases at V and 3 bases at J, with 12 bases in the middle. Per the germline V gene, CDR1 is SQVTM and CDR2 is ANQGSEA. This CDR3 is built from 13 residues. The CDR3 DNA is TGCAGCGTTGAGGACGGGACTCTCTACGAGCAGTACTTC. This gives the protein CSVEDGTLYEQYF.

The chain uses TRBV6-6 and TRBJ2-3, with 8 bases lining up with TRBD2. From germline, CDR1 is MNHNY and CDR2 SVGAGI (reference sequence). This CDR3 is 17 amino acids long. The junction had 10 bases not matched to a gene; V was cut back by 5 bases and J by 0 bases. The DNA of the CDR3 is TGTGCCAGCAGTCCGAACACGGGACTAGTGAGCACAGATACGCAGTATTTT. Its translation: CASSPNTGLVSTDTQYF.

The gene calls are TRBV7-9 and TRBJ2-7; TRBD2 matches 7 bases. The end of the DNA is better explained by TRBJ2-5, so the J call may be wrong. The V gene's germline CDR1 is SEHNR and CDR2 FQNEAQ (reference sequence). There are 14 residues in the CDR3. The CDR3, as DNA: TGTGCCAGCAGCTTAGCGCGGACTAGAGAGACCCAGTACTTC. It translates to CASSLARTRETQYF.

This clonotype has more than one count but fewer than ten. The rearrangement links TRBV10-3 to TRBJ2-1; unclear D gene. Trimming shortened V by 1 base and J by 5 bases, and 12 bases separated the two germline ends. The CDR3 has 15 residues. Germline lookup yields CDR1 ENHRY and CDR2 SYGVKD. CDR3 DNA sequence: TGTGCCATCAGTGAGTGGGCCCGCGGAGACAATGAGCAGTTCTTC. Protein product: CAISEWARGDNEQFF.

On this clonotype itself: Lacking the conserved final phenylalanine or tryptophan, this CDR3 likely reflects a read error. This sequence joins TRBV4-3 and TRBJ2-5; D not resolved. This CDR3 is 15 amino acids long. Germline loops: CDR1 LGHNA, CDR2 YSLEER. V was trimmed by 0 bases and J by 3 bases, leaving 11 bases between them. The CDR3 loop is CASSQEGKAEETQYS. For the CDR3, the DNA is TGCGCCAGCAGCCAAGAAGGGAAGGCGGAAGAGACCCAGTACTCC.

V is TRBV5-1 and J is TRBJ2-7, with D possibly being TRBD1 (5 bases). From germline, CDR1 is SGHRS and CDR2 YFSETQ. CDR3 length: 13 residues. V was shortened by 0 bases and J by 6 bases, with 10 bases between the two germline ends. DNA of the CDR3: TGCGCCAGCAGCTTGGGTCCAGGGCGCGAGCAGTACTTC. Translation: CASSLGPGREQYF.

The table lists this clonotype with a few counts. The CDR3 nucleotides are TGTGCCAGCAGAACGGACAGGGACTATGGCTACACCTTC. Translated, it gives CASRTDRDYGYTF. V gene TRBV5-6 combines with J gene TRBJ1-2; 8 nucleotides align to TRBD1. The CDR3 extends over 13 amino acids. Germline lookup yields CDR1 SGHDT and CDR2 YYEEEE. J lost 3 bases, V lost 5 bases, and 3 bases had no gene match.

This clonotype showed up just a few times. The chain employs TRBV6-2 or TRBV6-3 and TRBJ1-2; 9 nucleotides align to TRBD1. Trimming removed 0 bases from V and 4 bases from J; junction bases left unmatched: 0. The CDR3 loop spans 14 amino acids. Germline CDR1 MNHEY, CDR2 SVGEGT. This CDR3 reads CASSYSGQGYGYTF. CDR3 bases: TGTGCCAGCAGTTACTCGGGACAGGGCTATGGCTACACCTTC.

The chain links TRBV20-1 to TRBJ1-1; D is ambiguous. Germline V CDR1 and CDR2: DFQATT, SNEGSKA (reference sequence). This CDR3 is built from 11 residues. The CDR3 here is CSLRANTEAFF. As DNA, the CDR3 is TGCAGCCTCCGGGCCAACACTGAAGCTTTCTTT.

This chain links TRBV5-1 with TRBJ1-1; 10 nucleotides match TRBD1. CDR1 is SGHRS, CDR2 YFSETQ, per germline. The CDR3 spans 14 residues. J lost 5 bases, V lost 4 bases, and 5 bases had no gene match. CDR3 sequence reads: CASSGTGVRTEAFF. CDR3 in DNA: TGCGCCAGCAGCGGGACAGGGGTGAGAACTGAAGCTTTCTTT.